A single sample is the source of the 26 T cell receptor beta chains below, sequenced in a study of molecular identifiers for immune sequencing clone quantification. MiXCR was run by TCRdb on the PCR reads, yielding one entry per CDR3 protein. The repertoire consists of some 590,000 distinct CDR3 sequences, with approximately 24% occurring once and the leading ten covering about 0.84%. Sequenced material: naive CD8+ T cells from blood, with Jurkat cell RNA spiked in. Regarding subset: FACS-sorted CD8+CD4-CCR7+CD45RA+ naive T cells. The source of these receptors is a human donor in good health. Some libraries in this study had Jurkat cell RNA spiked in.

This clonotype was seen more than once but under ten times. The genes are TRBV9 and TRBJ1-5; D perhaps matches TRBD1 (5 bases). This CDR3 comprises 15 residues. Germline CDR1 and CDR2: SGDLS and YYNGEE. Trimming stripped 3 bases from V and 7 bases from J, with 17 bases between. CDR3 region: CASSAGDGRYQPQHF. As DNA, the CDR3 is TGTGCCAGCAGCGCTGGGGACGGTAGGTACCAGCCCCAGCATTTT.

The chain combines TRBV4-2 with TRBJ2-3; D uncertain. The CDR3 is 18 amino acids. Trimming cost V 0 bases and J 2 bases, with 18 bases left between them. Per the germline V gene, CDR1 is LGHNA and CDR2 is YNFKEQ. The CDR3 bases are TGTGCCAGCAGCCAAGATGTTCCTGCCGGTGGCCCCACAGATACGCAGTATTTT. Translation: CASSQDVPAGGPTDTQYF.

For this clonotype: The CDR3 does not close with the conserved phenylalanine or tryptophan, likely indicating a read error. The chain links TRBV10-3 to TRBJ2-3; 8 nucleotides match TRBD1. Germline V gives CDR1 ENHRY, CDR2 SYGVKD. The trim removed 2 bases at V and 0 bases at J, leaving 7 bases unmatched. The CDR3 spans 17 residues. This CDR3 reads CAISEKTGDDSTDTQYS. CDR3 coding DNA: TGTGCCATCAGTGAGAAGACAGGGGATGATAGCACAGATACGCAGTATTCT.

Concerning this clonotype itself: One junction end disagrees with the germline gene, perhaps due to a read error. The V gene is TRBV2, the J gene TRBJ1-1, with D perhaps matching TRBD1 (6 bases). The length of the CDR3 is 11 residues. CDR1 and CDR2 (germline): SNHLY, FYNNEI. In nucleotides, the CDR3 is TGTGCCAGCACCGAGGGGGACCGAGGCTGTTTT. Its translation: CASTEGDRGCF.

This clonotype was seen once. The rearrangement uses TRBV11-2 and TRBJ2-2; possible D gene TRBD1, 6 bases. The V gene lost 0 bases and the J gene lost 3 bases, with 11 bases spanning the gap. The CDR3 is made up of 16 amino acids. Per germline, CDR1 SGHAT and CDR2 FQNNGV. CDR3 region: CASSLDGTRDTGELFF. DNA for the CDR3: TGTGCCAGCAGCTTAGATGGGACACGGGACACCGGGGAGCTGTTTTTT.

This clonotype was detected ten times or more. The rearrangement joins TRBV4-3 to TRBJ1-2, with D unclear. This CDR3 has 15 amino acids. The germline V gene has CDR1 LGHNA and CDR2 YSLEER. The ends were cut back, 0 bases at V and 2 bases at J, with 10 bases in the middle. CDR3 in amino acids: CASSQDPVSNYGYTF. CDR3 nucleotide sequence: TGCGCCAGCAGCCAAGATCCCGTGTCAAACTATGGCTACACCTTC.

J is TRBJ2-3 and V is TRBV5-1; the D is unclear. The V end was cut by 2 bases, the J end by 1 base, with 11 bases between. The CDR3 sequence is 15 residues long. Germline-derived CDR1 and CDR2 are SGHRS and YFSETQ. The CDR3 is CASSFTSDGTDTQYF. CDR3 sequence (DNA): TGCGCCAGCAGCTTTACGTCGGACGGCACAGATACGCAGTATTTT.

The V call is TRBV20-1, the J call TRBJ1-5; D may be TRBD1 (6 bases). Trimming took 1 base from V and 0 from J, leaving 22 bases between them. The V gene's germline CDR1 is DFQATT and CDR2 SNEGSKA (reference sequence). The CDR3 sequence is 19 residues long. In nucleotides, the CDR3 is TGCAGTGCTAGAGTCGCTACGGCCGGGGGCCCTTATAGCAATCAGCCCCAGCATTTT. Amino acids: CSARVATAGGPYSNQPQHF.

The rearrangement joins TRBV9 to TRBJ2-3; TRBD2 might be the D (5 bases). CDR3 size: 15 residues. With 2 bases removed from V and 4 bases from J, the gap between germline ends came to 14 bases. Germline lookup yields CDR1 SGDLS and CDR2 YYNGEE. The CDR3 loop reads CASSVEGSSPDTQYF. The CDR3 coding sequence is TGTGCCAGCAGCGTTGAAGGTTCTAGCCCAGATACGCAGTATTTT.

The rearrangement uses TRBV5-6 and TRBJ1-5; 8 nucleotides line up with TRBD1. The CDR3 extends over 16 amino acids. V lost 3 bases, J lost 4 bases, and 9 bases stayed unmatched. CDR1 SGHDT and CDR2 YYEEEE come from the germline V gene. This CDR3 reads CASSSATGVGNQPQHF. The CDR3 DNA reads as TGTGCCAGCAGCTCGGCGACAGGGGTCGGGAATCAGCCCCAGCATTTT.

This clonotype was seen a few times. The chain joins TRBV2 to TRBJ1-2, with a weak D call TRBD1 (5 bases). The CDR3 runs 14 residues. V was shortened by 0 bases and J by 5 bases, with 10 bases between the two germline ends. Germline CDR1 SNHLY, CDR2 FYNNEI. The CDR3: CASSEARAGYGYTF. The CDR3 nucleotides are TGTGCCAGCAGTGAAGCGAGGGCAGGGTATGGCTACACCTTC.

V is TRBV13 and J is TRBJ1-2; D might be TRBD1 (6 bases). Germline CDR1 reads PRHDT; CDR2 reads FYEKMQ (reference sequence). This CDR3 has 14 residues. Trimming removed 5 bases at V and 2 bases at J, with 12 bases between. The CDR3 nucleotides read TGTGCCAGCAGCCCCGGGACAAGCAACTATGGCTACACCTTC. This gives the protein CASSPGTSNYGYTF.

Worth noting for this clonotype: This clone may be a read error of a much larger clone one base away. CDR3 nucleotides: TGTGCCAGCAGTTTCGGGACAGCCGGGGAGCTGTTTTTT. Translation gives CASSFGTAGELFF. The chain couples TRBV12-3 or TRBV12-4 to TRBJ2-2; TRBD1 matches at 7 bases. Unmatched junction bases numbered 1, after V lost 3 bases and J lost 6 bases. The CDR3 sequence is 13 residues long.

There are a few counts of this clonotype. The gene calls are TRBV7-3 and TRBJ1-1, with no clear D. The CDR3 sequence is 13 residues long. CDR1 and CDR2 from the germline V gene are SGHTA and FQGTGA. V gave up 1 base and J gave up 5 bases, with 8 bases separating them. The CDR3 DNA is TGTGCCAGCAGCTTAAACTTGAGGACTGAAGCTTTCTTT. It encodes CASSLNLRTEAFF.

This clonotype has a count of ten or more. The chain links TRBV20-1 to TRBJ2-7, with 9 bases fitting TRBD1. V lost 3 bases, J lost 4 bases, and 10 bases stayed unmatched. The germline CDR1 and CDR2 sequences are DFQATT and SNEGSKA (reference sequence). The CDR3 consists of 15 residues. The chain's CDR3 is CSASGEDRGPYEQYF. DNA of the CDR3: TGCAGTGCTAGTGGTGAGGACAGGGGTCCATACGAGCAGTACTTC.

The chain uses TRBV20-1 and TRBJ2-1; a weak D match, TRBD2 (5 bases). CDR3 size: 15 residues. Trimming shortened V by 3 bases and J by 6 bases, and 18 bases separated the two germline ends. From germline, CDR1 is DFQATT and CDR2 SNEGSKA (reference sequence). CDR3 amino acids: CSASPWENVINEQFF. CDR3 nucleotide sequence: TGCAGTGCTAGCCCCTGGGAGAACGTAATCAATGAGCAGTTCTTC.

The table lists this clonotype with many counts. The chain is built from TRBV12-5 and TRBJ1-1, with D tentatively TRBD1 (5 bases). The CDR3 consists of 13 residues. The germline CDR1 and CDR2 sequences are LGHNT and FRNRAP. Trimming took 6 bases from V and 4 from J, leaving 12 bases between them. The chain's CDR3 is CASGWAGTTEAFF. The DNA for the CDR3 is TGTGCTAGTGGCTGGGCCGGGACCACTGAAGCTTTCTTT.

This clonotype has a handful of counts. The rearrangement uses TRBV30 and TRBJ2-1; TRBD1 matches 10 bases. Trimming removed 3 bases from V and 4 bases from J; junction bases left unmatched: 6. The CDR3 has 15 amino acids. Germline V gene data show CDR1 as GTSNPN and CDR2 as SVGIG (reference sequence). The CDR3, as DNA: TGTGCCTGGAGCATGGGACAGGGGCGGTACAATGAGCAGTTCTTC. This gives the protein CAWSMGQGRYNEQFF.

Concerning this clonotype itself: Mismatch with germline at one junction end may stem from a read error. The chain's CDR3 is CASSSPYEQHF. The CDR3 bases are TGTGCCAGCAGTTCGCCCTACGAGCAGCACTTC. The V call is TRBV28, the J call TRBJ2-7; no firm D call. The CDR3 loop spans 11 amino acids. Germline V CDR1 and CDR2: MDHEN, SYDVKM.

This clonotype was recorded a few times. This chain uses TRBV18 with TRBJ2-2; D possibly corresponds to TRBD2 (6 bases). The germline V gene has CDR1 KGHSH and CDR2 LQKENI. Trimming shortened V by 3 bases and J by 5 bases, and 10 bases separated the two germline ends. The CDR3 is made up of 14 amino acids. The CDR3 DNA reads as TGTGCCAGCTCACCCCCGACTAGTACCGGGGAGCTGTTTTTT. As protein: CASSPPTSTGELFF.

This clonotype was counted between two and nine times. The V gene is TRBV5-6, the J gene TRBJ2-1; D remains ambiguous. CDR1 is SGHDT, CDR2 YYEEEE, per germline. The V and J ends lost 0 bases and 8 bases respectively, with 9 bases between them. The CDR3 contains 13 residues. This CDR3 reads CASSLGSTYEQFF. As DNA, the CDR3 is TGTGCCAGCAGCTTGGGGAGTACCTATGAGCAGTTCTTC.

J is TRBJ2-7 and V is TRBV23-1; no clear D gene. TRBV23-1 is labeled an ORF, and its function is uncertain. There are 17 residues in the CDR3. Trimming took off 6 bases at V and 0 bases at J, with 21 bases between the two ends. CDR3 amino acids: CASSPLIHRKSSYEQYF. CDR3 in DNA: TGCGCCAGCAGCCCTCTCATCCACCGCAAAAGCTCCTACGAGCAGTACTTC.

This clonotype was found a few times. A read error is likely, as this CDR3 ends without the conserved phenylalanine or tryptophan. V and J are TRBV4-3 and TRBJ2-7; D remains ambiguous. The CDR3 sequence is 14 residues long. Germline V gives CDR1 LGHNA, CDR2 YSLEER. V was cut by 1 base and J by 0 bases, with 7 bases left in between. The CDR3 DNA sequence: TGCGCCAGCAGCCAAGGGCTATACTCCTACGAGCAGTACTCC. Translation gives CASSQGLYSYEQYS.

In regard to this clonotype: It may be a read error: a sequence one base away is much more abundant. The CDR3 ends on some other residue instead of the conserved phenylalanine or tryptophan, so this is likely a read error. This rearrangement joins TRBV6-5 to TRBJ2-3; a possible D gene is TRBD2 (6 bases). With 6 bases removed from V and 4 bases from J, the gap between germline ends came to 17 bases. Looked up from germline, CDR1 is MNHEY and CDR2 is SVGAGI. The CDR3 has 15 residues. CDR3 sequence (DNA): TGTGCCAGCAGCACGATAACACTAGCTCCAGATACGCAGTATTAT. Translating it yields CASSTITLAPDTQYY.

This clonotype has just one count. The chain uses TRBV28 and TRBJ2-7; tentative D call: TRBD1 (6 bases). The CDR3 spans 12 residues. Trimming took off 10 bases at V and 3 bases at J, with 13 bases between the two ends. Per germline, CDR1 MDHEN and CDR2 SYDVKM. The CDR3: CATDRTGYEQYF. The CDR3 bases are TGTGCCACTGACAGGACTGGCTACGAGCAGTACTTC.

In its sample, this clonotype was seen many times. The chain couples TRBV5-1 to TRBJ2-7, with D possibly called TRBD1 or TRBD2 (5 bases each). This CDR3 contains 13 residues. Germline loops: CDR1 SGHRS, CDR2 YFSETQ. V lost 3 bases and J 2 bases, leaving 9 bases between the germline ends. DNA for the CDR3: TGCGCCAGCAGCTGGGACGGTGCCTACGAGCAGTACTTC. This translates into CASSWDGAYEQYF.